Shown below are 27 T cell receptor beta chains from a single sample sequenced in a study of memory CD4+ T cells and cytomegalovirus serostatus. The sort gate was single viable CD3+CD4+CD8-CD45RO+ cells for memory CD4+ T cells. Here immunoSEQ multiplex PCR was the method, and the copy in TCRdb shows in-frame clones only, minus some. Of approximately 46,000 clones in the sample, 79% are singletons; the top ten hold 0.9% to 1.2%. Sequenced input: memory CD4+ T cells from blood. Receptor source: an adult in good health and CMV-seronegative.

This clone was found once. The V and J genes are TRBV5-4 and TRBJ2-3; no reliable D call. Germline CDR1 SGHNT, CDR2 YYREEE (reference sequence). This CDR3 has 16 amino acids. Between the trimmed V and J ends, which lost 4 bases and 2 bases, there was a span of 17 bases. The CDR3, as DNA: TGTGCCAGCAGCCCACGCGGTCGCAGATTCACAGATACGCAGTATTTT. Translated, it gives CASSPRGRRFTDTQYF.

The sample holds one count of this clone. The genes are TRBV27 and TRBJ2-1; D perhaps matches TRBD2 (5 bases). Germline-derived CDR1 and CDR2 are MNHEY and SMNVEV (reference sequence). The CDR3 is made up of 15 amino acids. Trimming stripped 3 bases from V and 3 bases from J, with 12 bases between. CDR3 in amino acids: CASSLGVQSYNEQFF. The CDR3 nucleotides are TGTGCCAGCAGTTTGGGAGTCCAGAGCTACAATGAGCAGTTCTTC.

This chain connects TRBV11-3 to TRBJ2-1, with TRBD2 as a possible D gene (7 bases). Trimming removed 1 base at V and 7 bases at J, with 14 bases between. The CDR3 has 15 amino acids. Per germline, CDR1 SGHNT and CDR2 YENEEA. Here the CDR3 DNA reads TGTGCCAGCAGCTTAGGGGGAGGGGGGAGTAATGAGCAGTTCTTC. It specifies CASSLGGGGSNEQFF.

This clone was detected only a few times. The chain employs TRBV18 and TRBJ1-2, with D possibly being TRBD1 (5 bases). The CDR3 spans 13 residues. Deletions cut 2 bases from V and 6 bases from J, with 10 bases between. CDR1 KGHSH and CDR2 LQKENI come from the germline V gene. The CDR3 loop reads CASSPGGAHGYTF. CDR3 nucleotides: TGTGCCAGCTCACCAGGAGGGGCACATGGCTACACCTTC.

The rearrangement links TRBV5-1 to TRBJ2-5; D gene unclear. Trimming took 0 bases from V and 1 from J, leaving 10 bases between them. The CDR3 covers 15 residues. CDR1 is SGHRS and CDR2 is YFSETQ in the germline V gene. The CDR3 is CASSLAVGGQETQYF. DNA for the CDR3: TGCGCCAGCAGCTTGGCCGTGGGCGGCCAAGAGACCCAGTACTTC.

DNA of the CDR3: TGTGCCAGCAGCCCGGGGACTAGCGCACGCACAGATACGCAGTATTTT. Amino acid sequence: CASSPGTSARTDTQYF. V is TRBV7-6 and J is TRBJ2-3; TRBD2 matches 10 bases. The V and J ends lost 5 bases and 1 base, in that order; junction bases with no gene match: 6. The germline CDR1 and CDR2 sequences are SGHVS and FNYEAQ. The CDR3 runs to 16 residues.

The J gene is TRBJ2-3, the V gene TRBV5-1; 7 nucleotides line up with TRBD1. This CDR3 comprises 15 residues. Germline trimming cut 3 bases from V and 4 bases from J; bases unmatched to any gene: 8. Germline values: CDR1 SGHRS, CDR2 YFSETQ. Here the CDR3 DNA reads TGCGCCAGCAGCTCCGGACAGGTATATGCAGATACGCAGTATTTT. Protein: CASSSGQVYADTQYF.

The rearrangement uses TRBV11-2 and TRBJ2-3; TRBD2 agrees at 7 bases. Trimming at V came to 7 bases and at J to 7 bases, leaving 14 bases not matched to a gene. Germline-derived CDR1 and CDR2 are SGHAT and FQNNGV. The CDR3 extends over 15 amino acids. The DNA of the CDR3 is TGTGCCAGCAACAAAATAACCCAGACTAGCCATACGCAGTATTTT. This translates into CASNKITQTSHTQYF.

V usage is TRBV7-9 and J usage is TRBJ2-3, with 8 bases matching TRBD2. Trimming cost V 1 base and J 4 bases; bases outside gene matches: 4. The CDR3 spans 15 residues. Per the germline V gene, CDR1 is SEHNR and CDR2 is FQNEAQ (reference sequence). CDR3 amino acids: CASSLGAGGPDTQYF. In nucleotides, the CDR3 is TGTGCCAGCAGCTTAGGGGCGGGAGGACCAGATACGCAGTATTTT.

The chain employs TRBV14 and TRBJ1-5; D ambiguous. The CDR3 spans 13 residues. Germline-derived CDR1 and CDR2 are SGHDN and FVKESK. The V end lost 4 bases, the J end lost 7 bases, and 11 bases lay between the germline ends. The DNA for the CDR3 is TGTGCCAGCAGCCGTTCAATCAGACAGCCCCAGCATTTT. It yields the protein CASSRSIRQPQHF.

The genes are TRBV11-3 and TRBJ2-1; 11 positions agree with TRBD2. The CDR3 has 15 residues. Looked up from germline, CDR1 is SGHNT and CDR2 is YENEEA. J was trimmed by 4 bases and V by 1 base; bases with no gene match: 0. This CDR3 is CASSLGLAGYNEQFF. CDR3 nucleotide sequence: TGTGCCAGCAGCTTAGGACTAGCGGGATACAATGAGCAGTTCTTC.

The chain has TRBV18 and TRBJ2-2; 8 positions match TRBD2. Per germline, CDR1 KGHSH and CDR2 LQKENI. V dropped 3 bases and J dropped 2; count of bases not matched to a gene: 8. This CDR3 is 17 amino acids long. CDR3 DNA: TGTGCCAGCTCACCCGCACGAAGCGGGAGTAACACCGGGGAGCTGTTTTTT. This codes for CASSPARSGSNTGELFF. Full variable domain (outside the CDR3, taken from reference TRBV18 and TRBJ2-2): NAGVMQNPRHLVRRRGQEARLRCSPMKGHSHVYWYRQLPEEGLKFMVYLQKENIIDESGMPKERFSAEFPKEGPSILRIQQVVRGDSAAYFCASSPARSGSNTGELFFGEGSRLTVL.

The chain is built from TRBV29-1 and TRBJ2-1; 9 nucleotides match TRBD2. CDR1 and CDR2 from the germline V gene are SQVTM and ANQGSEA. J gave up 0 bases and V 5 bases, and 5 bases lay outside the gene matches. The CDR3 is made up of 15 amino acids. The CDR3: CSVYRLADSYNEQFF. The DNA of the CDR3 is TGCAGCGTTTACCGACTAGCGGACTCCTACAATGAGCAGTTCTTC.

This rearrangement joins TRBV6-5 to TRBJ2-3; D gene uncertain. CDR1 MNHEY and CDR2 SVGAGI come from the germline V gene. V gave up 0 bases and J gave up 6 bases, with 7 bases separating them. The CDR3 extends over 13 amino acids. CDR3: CASSYSRADTQYF. DNA for the CDR3: TGTGCCAGCAGTTACTCAAGGGCGGATACGCAGTATTTT.

V is TRBV27 and J is TRBJ2-3; D is possibly TRBD2 (6 bases). The CDR3 spans 16 residues. Germline loops: CDR1 MNHEY, CDR2 SMNVEV (reference sequence). The V and J ends lost 7 bases and 1 base respectively, with 18 bases between them. CDR3: CASTGGRVGGTDTQYF. DNA for the CDR3: TGTGCCAGCACTGGAGGGAGAGTTGGTGGCACAGATACGCAGTATTTT.

J is TRBJ2-3 and V is TRBV7-3, with 11 nucleotides matching TRBD1. The V segment lost 3 bases and the J segment 8 bases; nucleotides outside the gene matches: 10. CDR1 is SGHTA and CDR2 is FQGTGA in the germline V gene. This CDR3 is 16 amino acids long. The CDR3 spells CASSFSGQGARGTQYF. In nucleotides, the CDR3 is TGTGCCAGCAGCTTCTCCGGACAGGGGGCGCGTGGTACGCAGTATTTT.

This clone was detected a few times. This chain uses TRBV19 with TRBJ1-5; possibly TRBD1 for D (6 bases). The CDR3 spans 14 residues. CDR1 is LNHDA and CDR2 is SQIVND in the germline V gene (reference sequence). V was trimmed by 6 bases and J by 6 bases, leaving 15 bases between them. The DNA for the CDR3 is TGTGCCAGTAGCCCGGAGGGGGTTGGTCAGCCCCAGCATTTT. This codes for CASSPEGVGQPQHF.

The gene calls are TRBV23-1 and TRBJ1-5; 8 bases agree with TRBD1. TRBV23-1 is given ORF status, its function remaining uncertain. The CDR3 spans 14 residues. Trimming took 7 bases from V and 5 from J; bases not matched to a gene: 7. The CDR3 bases are TGCGCCAGCAAAATAGGACAGGGAGATCAGCCCCAGCATTTT. Translating it yields CASKIGQGDQPQHF.

The J gene is TRBJ2-5, the V gene TRBV4-1; 14 nucleotides match TRBD2. This CDR3 has 17 amino acids. The germline V gene has CDR1 MGHRA and CDR2 YSYEKL. Losses at the gene ends were 4 bases for V and 4 bases for J; bases not matched to a gene: 8. The CDR3: CASSRQGLAGEGETQYF. Here the CDR3 DNA reads TGCGCCAGCAGCCGACAGGGACTAGCGGGAGAGGGAGAGACCCAGTACTTC.

The chain employs TRBV7-8 and TRBJ2-7; 7 nucleotides line up with TRBD2. Germline CDR1 reads SGHVS; CDR2 reads FQNEAQ. With 3 bases clipped from V and 6 bases from J, the junction kept 2 bases outside the gene matches. CDR3 length: 12 amino acids. CDR3 DNA: TGTGCCAGCAGCTTTTCTAGCGGCGAGCAGTACTTC. Its translation: CASSFSSGEQYF.

The chain has TRBV14 and TRBJ1-4; tentatively, D is TRBD1 (5 bases). The CDR3 sequence is 15 residues long. The germline V gene has CDR1 SGHDN and CDR2 FVKESK. With 0 bases removed from V and 5 bases from J, the gap between germline ends came to 10 bases. The CDR3 region has the DNA TGTGCCAGCAGCCAAGATACAAGGGGAAATGAAAAACTGTTTTTT. Its translation: CASSQDTRGNEKLFF.

This clone appeared a single time. The chain recombines TRBV15 with TRBJ2-3, with unresolved D. Trimming took 3 bases from V and 4 from J, leaving 11 bases between them. There are 14 residues in the CDR3. CDR1 and CDR2 from the germline V gene are LNHNV and YYDKDF (reference sequence). CDR3 nucleotide sequence: TGTGCCACCAGCAGCGACCCTAGGGCAGATACGCAGTATTTT. Translated, it gives CATSSDPRADTQYF.

The chain combines TRBV7-2 with TRBJ1-2; possible D gene TRBD1, 6 bases. Germline CDR1 and CDR2: SGHTA and FQGNSA. The CDR3 covers 13 residues. V was pared by 1 base and J by 4 bases, with 7 bases between. This chain's CDR3 is CASSLETGYGYTF. CDR3 DNA: TGTGCCAGCAGCTTAGAGACAGGCTATGGCTACACCTTC.

This clone was found once. V and J are TRBV28 and TRBJ2-3; no clear D gene. Germline V gene data show CDR1 as MDHEN and CDR2 as SYDVKM. This CDR3 is 13 amino acids long. V shed 5 bases and J shed 0 bases, with 6 bases lying between them. The CDR3 region has the DNA TGTGCCAGCAGTCTGGACAGCACAGATACGCAGTATTTT. This codes for CASSLDSTDTQYF.

The chain links TRBV9 to TRBJ2-7; the D gene is possibly TRBD1 (6 bases). Germline loops: CDR1 SGDLS, CDR2 YYNGEE. The V and J ends lost 0 bases and 3 bases respectively, with 10 bases between them. The CDR3 has 14 amino acids. As DNA, the CDR3 is TGTGCCAGCAGCGTAGACCCCAGGGGCTACGAGCAGTACTTC. This codes for CASSVDPRGYEQYF.

This clone was picked up a small number of times. CDR3 nucleotide sequence: TGTGCCAGCAGCCCCGGACAGGCGGCGGTCACTGAAGCTTTCTTT. Translating gives CASSPGQAAVTEAFF. V gene TRBV5-4 combines with J gene TRBJ1-1; 7 bases match TRBD1. Germline V CDR1 and CDR2: SGHNT, YYREEE (reference sequence). This CDR3 region has 15 residues. Trimming cost V 4 bases and J 4 bases; bases outside gene matches: 10.

This sequence joins TRBV5-5 and TRBJ2-4, with a possible D match to TRBD2 (7 bases). Germline V gives CDR1 SGHKS, CDR2 YYEKEE (reference sequence). The CDR3 spans 18 residues. The V and J ends lost 0 bases and 0 bases respectively, with 16 bases between them. CDR3 sequence (DNA): TGTGCCAGCAGCTTGGTGGTACGGGGGGCTGTAGCCAAAAACATTCAGTACTTC. The encoded protein is CASSLVVRGAVAKNIQYF.